This paragraph covers one T cell receptor beta chain sequence. Its antigen is as yet unknown. The CDR3 is made up of 15 amino acids. V lost 4 bases to trimming and J lost 8 bases; unmatched junction nucleotides: 5. Germline CDR1 is MGHRA and CDR2 is YSYEKL. The data are from a study of shared clonotypes between healthy human individuals. In the study overall: Three CD4 naive, three CD4 memory, two CD8 naive and one CD8 memory plate were used per donor. Overall study results and limits: In this cohort, only blood was sampled, and tissue repertoires likely differ.

It was into CD45RA+ naive and CD45RA-negative memory subsets that the CD4+ cells were split. Sorted-subset replicate PCR reactions contained 200 to 250 ng DNA, corresponding to about 30,000 T cell genomes. Sequencing used immunoSEQ multiplex PCR; TCRdb keeps in-frame clones, though not all of them. The data show 1 million to 1.2 million clones, roughly 77% seen once. Material for sequencing was memory CD4+ T cells from PBMCs. Subset denoted: CD45RA-negative fraction. This chain joins TRBV4-1 and TRBJ2-3; 14 bases map to TRBD2. The TCR sequence derives from a man aged 18-30 years in good health. Some clones in this sample may be carry-over from other donors' samples. CDR3 region: CASSPGLAGVATQYF. DNA for the CDR3: TGCGCCAGCAGCCCGGGACTAGCGGGAGTTGCTACGCAGTATTTT.